A selection of T cell receptor beta chains follows, all from one sample in a study of regulatory T cells in long-lasting Graves disease. TCRdb redid the calling of the multiplex PCR reads with MiXCR, one entry per CDR3 protein. Among some 600,000 distinct CDR3 sequences, 16% were seen once, and the ten largest hold around 12%. These data also formed part of another study, on T cells in Graves' hyperthyroidism and ophthalmopathy.

The sample in question was peripheral blood mononuclear cells (PBMCs), obtained at new diagnosis, from a patient treated with antithyroid drugs. The origin of the receptors is a man between 18 and 29 years old with Graves disease. Both conserved end residues are part of each CDR3. D genes are given only for firm matches. Size tells how often a clone was seen (once, few, many) or the class of an expanded clone, and some rows leave it out.

cdr3_length,v_call,j_call,d_call,clone_size,cdr3_aa,cdr3_nt
15,TRBV12-3/TRBV12-4,TRBJ2-1,TRBD2,few,CASRQAGPNYNEQFF,TGTGCCAGCAGACAAGCGGGACCAAACTACAATGAGCAGTTCTTC
13,TRBV30,TRBJ2-1,NA,few,CAWTGEAYNEQFF,TGTGCCTGGACTGGCGAGGCCTACAATGAGCAGTTCTTC
14,TRBV6-5,TRBJ1-1,NA,many,CASSSGDGGAEAFF,TGTGCCAGCAGTTCCGGGGACGGAGGGGCTGAAGCTTTCTTT
16,TRBV28,TRBJ1-2,NA,many,CASSLLVPGVGDGYTF,TGTGCCAGCAGTTTACTGGTCCCAGGGGTAGGGGATGGCTACACCTTC
13,TRBV7-9,TRBJ2-7,NA,NA,CASSFPPPYEQYF,TGTGCCAGCAGCTTCCCCCCCCCCTACGAGCAGTACTTC
17,TRBV3-1,TRBJ2-7,TRBD2,many,CASSRGLAGGRSYEQYF,TGTGCCAGCAGCCGAGGACTAGCGGGAGGGCGATCCTACGAGCAGTACTTC
16,TRBV24-1,TRBJ2-5,NA,many,CATSDFDGGVGETQYF,TGTGCCACCAGTGATTTTGACGGAGGGGTTGGGGAGACCCAGTACTTC
15,TRBV30,TRBJ2-2,NA,NA,CAWKRVSGLVGELFF,TGTGCCTGGAAGCGGGTTAGCGGATTGGTCGGGGAGCTGTTTTTT
15,TRBV6-2/TRBV6-3,TRBJ1-5,NA,NA,CASSAGTAASQPQHF,TGTGCCAGCAGTGCGGGGACCGCAGCGAGTCAGCCCCAGCATTTT
14,TRBV7-2,TRBJ2-7,TRBD2,NA,CASSWTSGRNEQYF,TGTGCCAGCAGCTGGACTAGCGGGAGGAACGAGCAGTACTTC
15,TRBV2,TRBJ1-2,TRBD1,few,CASSLVRDRASGYTF,TGTGCCAGCAGTTTAGTCCGGGACAGGGCTAGTGGCTACACCTTC
18,TRBV19,TRBJ2-3,TRBD2,few,CASSMTSGRRSPTDTQYF,TGTGCCAGTAGTATGACTAGCGGGAGACGGTCCCCCACAGATACGCAGTATTTT
13,TRBV14,TRBJ2-7,TRBD1,few,CASSLQGANEQYF,TGTGCCAGCAGCCTACAGGGGGCCAACGAGCAGTACTTC
17,TRBV7-9,TRBJ2-1,TRBD2,many,CASSSGLAGRDYNEQFF,TGTGCCAGCAGCTCTGGGCTAGCGGGACGAGACTACAATGAGCAGTTCTTC
16,TRBV6-1,TRBJ2-7,TRBD1,NA,CASILAPGTGVGEQYF,TGTGCCAGCATCTTAGCTCCGGGGACAGGGGTTGGTGAGCAGTACTTC
13,TRBV29-1,TRBJ1-3,NA,NA,CSVEQHSGNTIYF,TGCAGCGTTGAACAGCACTCTGGAAACACCATATATTTT
13,TRBV18,TRBJ2-7,TRBD1,few,CAVRRDSSYEQYF,TGTGCCGTAAGACGGGACAGCTCTTACGAGCAGTACTTC
16,TRBV20-1,TRBJ2-4,TRBD2,few,CSAEPSGGIAKNIQYF,TGCAGTGCTGAGCCTAGCGGGGGAATAGCCAAAAACATTCAGTACTTC
13,TRBV27,TRBJ1-1,NA,NA,CASSPDPSTEAFF,TGTGCCAGCAGTCCCGACCCGAGCACTGAAGCTTTCTTT
15,TRBV11-2,TRBJ2-7,NA,few,CAWSVPETDPYEQYF,TGTGCCTGGAGTGTACCAGAGACAGATCCCTACGAGCAGTACTTC
13,TRBV24-1,TRBJ1-2,NA,NA,CATSSVDGYGYTF,TGTGCCACCAGCTCTGTGGACGGCTATGGCTACACCTTC
16,TRBV5-6,TRBJ1-1,TRBD1,many,CASSPLGGGRDTEAFF,TGTGCCAGCAGCCCCCTAGGGGGCGGGAGGGACACTGAAGCTTTCTTT
14,TRBV5-1,TRBJ2-1,TRBD2,NA,CASRPGLGVYEQFF,TGCGCCAGCAGGCCGGGACTAGGGGTCTATGAGCAGTTCTTC
17,TRBV29-1,TRBJ2-3,NA,NA,CSVEGLLLAESTDTQYF,TGCAGCGTTGAAGGTCTTCTCTTGGCGGAGAGCACAGATACGCAGTATTTT
18,TRBV6-5,TRBJ2-4,NA,few,CASSYGPQASIAKNIQYF,TGTGCCAGCAGTTATGGTCCGCAGGCCTCGATAGCCAAAAACATTCAGTACTTC
12,TRBV28,TRBJ2-7,NA,many,CASSLAEDEQYF,TGTGCCAGCAGTTTAGCGGAGGACGAGCAGTACTTC
15,TRBV5-1,TRBJ2-2,NA,NA,CASSRWLGNTGELFF,TGCGCCAGCAGCCGATGGCTGGGGAACACCGGGGAGCTGTTTTTT
14,TRBV29-1,TRBJ2-7,NA,many,CSVEDQSHPYEQYF,TGCAGCGTTGAAGATCAAAGCCACCCCTACGAGCAGTACTTC
14,TRBV5-8,TRBJ1-2,NA,NA,CASSPLQANYGYTF,TGTGCCAGCAGCCCACTACAGGCTAACTATGGCTACACCTTC